A selection of T cell receptor beta chains follows, all from one sample in a study of T-cell memory formation after mild COVID-19. MiXCR was run by TCRdb on the 5' RACE reads, yielding one entry per CDR3 protein. The table includes roughly 150,000 distinct CDR3 sequences, 13% detected once. The sequenced sample was PBMCs or a T cell subset sorted from them (not recorded which). The receptors here all came from a man between 18 and 29 years old who had mild COVID-19 (a few samples of this study predate the infection). Cell type and time point are not known. Each CDR3 is given with its conserved first and last residue. The D gene is left open where the match is weak. Clone size appears in some rows only: once, few, many, or a class for an expanded clone.

len: 12; v_gene: TRBV7-2; abundance: -; d_gene: -; j_gene: TRBJ2-1; CDR3nt: TGTGCCAGCAGCCTTCTGGGGTACGAGCAGTTCTTC; CDR3aa: CASSLLGYEQFF
len: 15; v_gene: TRBV20-1; abundance: -; d_gene: -; j_gene: TRBJ2-5; CDR3nt: TGCAGTGCTACGGCACGTAGGGACGGAGGAGAGACCCAGTACTTC; CDR3aa: CSATARRDGGETQYF
len: 15; v_gene: TRBV7-9; abundance: -; d_gene: -; j_gene: TRBJ1-1; CDR3nt: TGTGCCAGCAGCGCCATTAAGGGCGGGGTCACTGAAGCTTTCTTT; CDR3aa: CASSAIKGGVTEAFF
len: 16; v_gene: TRBV24-1; abundance: -; d_gene: -; j_gene: TRBJ2-5; CDR3nt: TGTGCCACCAGTGCCCAATGGGACGGCGGCTGGGAGACCCAGTACTTC; CDR3aa: CATSAQWDGGWETQYF
len: 12; v_gene: TRBV12-3/TRBV12-4; abundance: -; d_gene: -; j_gene: TRBJ2-7; CDR3nt: TGTGCCAGCAGTTTCGTTAGTGTCGAGCAGTACTTC; CDR3aa: CASSFVSVEQYF
len: 16; v_gene: TRBV4-3; abundance: -; d_gene: -; j_gene: TRBJ2-5; CDR3nt: TGCGCCAGCAGCCAAGGGAACGGGGGCGCGCGGGAGACCCAGTACTTC; CDR3aa: CASSQGNGGARETQYF
len: 17; v_gene: TRBV9; abundance: few; d_gene: TRBD2; j_gene: TRBJ2-3; CDR3nt: TGTGCCAGCAGCACCCTCGGCGGGGGGTGGGGCACAGATACGCAGTATTTT; CDR3aa: CASSTLGGGWGTDTQYF
len: 14; v_gene: TRBV7-2; abundance: -; d_gene: -; j_gene: TRBJ2-7; CDR3nt: TGTGCCAGCAGCTTAGATTTCCAGGCCTACGAGCAGTACTTC; CDR3aa: CASSLDFQAYEQYF
len: 16; v_gene: TRBV7-6; abundance: few; d_gene: -; j_gene: TRBJ2-5; CDR3nt: TGTGCCAGCAGCTTAGCGACGTATGGGAGAGGGGAGACCCAGTACTTC; CDR3aa: CASSLATYGRGETQYF
len: 14; v_gene: TRBV12-3/TRBV12-4; abundance: few; d_gene: -; j_gene: TRBJ1-2; CDR3nt: TGTGCCAGCAGTCCTGGTAGATCTAACTATGGCTACACCTTC; CDR3aa: CASSPGRSNYGYTF
len: 13; v_gene: TRBV12-5; abundance: few; d_gene: -; j_gene: TRBJ1-5; CDR3nt: TGTGCTAGTGGTTTATACAGAAATCAGCCCCAGCATTTT; CDR3aa: CASGLYRNQPQHF
len: 17; v_gene: TRBV4-2; abundance: -; d_gene: TRBD2; j_gene: TRBJ2-5; CDR3nt: TGTGCCAGCAGCCAAACATCACTAGCGGGGGGAGTAGAGACCCAGTACTTC; CDR3aa: CASSQTSLAGGVETQYF
len: 14; v_gene: TRBV27; abundance: -; d_gene: -; j_gene: TRBJ1-4; CDR3nt: TGTGCCAGCAGCACAGACAGAGCTAATGAAAAACTGTTTTTT; CDR3aa: CASSTDRANEKLFF
len: 15; v_gene: TRBV4-3; abundance: few; d_gene: TRBD1; j_gene: TRBJ2-5; CDR3nt: TGCGCCAGCAGCCGTACGGGACAGTACCAAGAGACCCAGTACTTC; CDR3aa: CASSRTGQYQETQYF
len: 14; v_gene: TRBV7-2; abundance: many; d_gene: -; j_gene: TRBJ2-5; CDR3nt: TGTGCCAGCAGCTTAGCGGGGGCCCAAGAGACCCAGTACTTC; CDR3aa: CASSLAGAQETQYF
len: 15; v_gene: TRBV6-1; abundance: -; d_gene: -; j_gene: TRBJ2-2; CDR3nt: TGTGCCAGCAGTGAAGGGGCTCAGGGCACCGGGGAGCTGTTTTTT; CDR3aa: CASSEGAQGTGELFF
len: 13; v_gene: TRBV20-1; abundance: -; d_gene: -; j_gene: TRBJ1-5; CDR3nt: TGCAGTGCCCCAGACAGAGGCAATCAGCCCCAGCATTTT; CDR3aa: CSAPDRGNQPQHF
len: 12; v_gene: TRBV6-5; abundance: few; d_gene: -; j_gene: TRBJ1-5; CDR3nt: TGTGCCAGCAGTAACGGCCGGGGACGGCGGCATTTT; CDR3aa: CASSNGRGRRHF
len: 12; v_gene: TRBV9; abundance: few; d_gene: -; j_gene: TRBJ2-5; CDR3nt: TGTGCCAGCAGCGTAGAGGTGGGGAACCAGTACTTC; CDR3aa: CASSVEVGNQYF
len: 15; v_gene: TRBV9; abundance: few; d_gene: -; j_gene: TRBJ2-3; CDR3nt: TGTGCCAGCAGCGCGGGGTTGGTCCGCACAGATACGCAGTATTTT; CDR3aa: CASSAGLVRTDTQYF
len: 12; v_gene: TRBV28; abundance: -; d_gene: TRBD1; j_gene: TRBJ2-5; CDR3nt: TGTGCCATAAGGGGGCTCCTAGAGACCCAGTACTTC; CDR3aa: CAIRGLLETQYF
len: 15; v_gene: TRBV20-1; abundance: -; d_gene: -; j_gene: TRBJ2-2; CDR3nt: TGCAGTGCCGTCTCTACGGCGCCCCCCCACGGGGAGCTGTTTTTT; CDR3aa: CSAVSTAPPHGELFF
len: 13; v_gene: TRBV6-5; abundance: -; d_gene: -; j_gene: TRBJ2-7; CDR3nt: TGTGCCAGCAGAGGGTTGGACTCCTACGAGCAGTACTTC; CDR3aa: CASRGLDSYEQYF
len: 15; v_gene: TRBV6-5; abundance: few; d_gene: TRBD1; j_gene: TRBJ2-5; CDR3nt: TGTGCCAGCACGGAAACAGGGGGAAGGTTGGAGACCCAGTACTTC; CDR3aa: CASTETGGRLETQYF
len: 15; v_gene: TRBV7-2; abundance: few; d_gene: -; j_gene: TRBJ2-1; CDR3nt: TGTGCCAGCAGCTTAGTACATGGGATGGACAATGAGCAGTTCTTC; CDR3aa: CASSLVHGMDNEQFF
len: 13; v_gene: TRBV2; abundance: -; d_gene: -; j_gene: TRBJ2-1; CDR3nt: TGTGCCAGCAGAGGGCAGGTCGGCAATGAGCAGTTCTTC; CDR3aa: CASRGQVGNEQFF
len: 16; v_gene: TRBV6-5; abundance: -; d_gene: TRBD2; j_gene: TRBJ2-3; CDR3nt: TGTGCCAGCAGTCAGGGACTAGCGGGGGGGCAAGATACGCAGTATTTT; CDR3aa: CASSQGLAGGQDTQYF
len: 14; v_gene: TRBV5-1; abundance: few; d_gene: TRBD1; j_gene: TRBJ2-3; CDR3nt: TGCGCCAATCAAACAGGGGTGAGGACAGATACGCAGTATTTT; CDR3aa: CANQTGVRTDTQYF
len: 11; v_gene: TRBV6-6; abundance: -; d_gene: -; j_gene: TRBJ1-4; CDR3nt: TGTGCCAGCAGTTACTACGAAAAACTGTTTTTT; CDR3aa: CASSYYEKLFF
len: 13; v_gene: TRBV29-1; abundance: many; d_gene: -; j_gene: TRBJ1-4; CDR3nt: TGCAGCGTCATAGCCGAAGGGAATCCAAAACTGTTTTTT; CDR3aa: CSVIAEGNPKLFF
len: 16; v_gene: TRBV9; abundance: -; d_gene: -; j_gene: TRBJ2-5; CDR3nt: TGTGCCAGCAGCGTAGCGTCAGGGAGTGGGGGAGAGACCCAGTACTTC; CDR3aa: CASSVASGSGGETQYF
len: 16; v_gene: TRBV4-1; abundance: -; d_gene: -; j_gene: TRBJ2-5; CDR3nt: TGCGCCAGCAGCCAAGAAGGCCGGGGCCCGCGGGAGACCCAGTACTTC; CDR3aa: CASSQEGRGPRETQYF
len: 15; v_gene: TRBV9; abundance: -; d_gene: TRBD1; j_gene: TRBJ2-3; CDR3nt: TGTGCCAGCAGTTCCGGGACAGGGGTTGGAGATACGCAGTATTTT; CDR3aa: CASSSGTGVGDTQYF
len: 17; v_gene: TRBV4-2; abundance: few; d_gene: -; j_gene: TRBJ1-1; CDR3nt: TGTGCCAGCAGCCAAGATCATGGGGGATCTTCGAACACTGAAGCTTTCTTT; CDR3aa: CASSQDHGGSSNTEAFF
len: 13; v_gene: TRBV11-2; abundance: few; d_gene: -; j_gene: TRBJ1-2; CDR3nt: TGTGCCAGCAGCTTAGGCAGGGAGGTGTACTACACCTTC; CDR3aa: CASSLGREVYYTF
len: 16; v_gene: TRBV7-9; abundance: few; d_gene: -; j_gene: TRBJ2-5; CDR3nt: TGTGCCAGCAGCTTAGGTGCCGGACGACCCGCAGAGACCCAGTACTTC; CDR3aa: CASSLGAGRPAETQYF
len: 13; v_gene: TRBV3-1; abundance: few; d_gene: -; j_gene: TRBJ2-2; CDR3nt: TGTGCCAGCAGCCATAGGGACTCCGGGGAGCTGTTTTTT; CDR3aa: CASSHRDSGELFF
len: 12; v_gene: TRBV20-1; abundance: once; d_gene: -; j_gene: TRBJ1-2; CDR3nt: TGCAGTGCTGGGTCCGGGGACCGTGGCTACACCTTC; CDR3aa: CSAGSGDRGYTF
len: 16; v_gene: TRBV7-9; abundance: many; d_gene: TRBD1; j_gene: TRBJ2-3; CDR3nt: TGTGCCAGCAGCCGCCCCGGGACAGCCAACACAGATACGCAGTATTTT; CDR3aa: CASSRPGTANTDTQYF
len: 15; v_gene: TRBV7-2; abundance: few; d_gene: -; j_gene: TRBJ1-5; CDR3nt: TGTGCCAGCAGCTTAGAGTTAGGAGGCAATCAGCCCCAGCATTTT; CDR3aa: CASSLELGGNQPQHF
len: 13; v_gene: TRBV29-1; abundance: few; d_gene: TRBD1; j_gene: TRBJ1-2; CDR3nt: TGCAGCGTTAGGACAGGGACTAACTATGGCTACACCTTC; CDR3aa: CSVRTGTNYGYTF
len: 17; v_gene: TRBV7-9; abundance: few; d_gene: -; j_gene: TRBJ1-6; CDR3nt: TGTGCCAGCAGATCAGCCCGGACCTTCTCAAGGAATTCACCCCTCCACTTT; CDR3aa: CASRSARTFSRNSPLHF
len: 16; v_gene: TRBV5-1; abundance: -; d_gene: TRBD2; j_gene: TRBJ2-5; CDR3nt: TGCGCCAGCAGCATACGAACTAGCGGGGGGGAAGAGACCCAGTACTTC; CDR3aa: CASSIRTSGGEETQYF
len: 15; v_gene: TRBV6-5; abundance: -; d_gene: -; j_gene: TRBJ1-4; CDR3nt: TGTGCCAGCAGTTACTCGGGGGCCGCAGGTGAAAAACTGTTTTTT; CDR3aa: CASSYSGAAGEKLFF
len: 14; v_gene: TRBV5-1; abundance: many; d_gene: -; j_gene: TRBJ2-3; CDR3nt: TGCGCCAGCAGCTTAGGAACAGGGACAGATACGCAGTATTTT; CDR3aa: CASSLGTGTDTQYF
len: 12; v_gene: TRBV6-1; abundance: -; d_gene: -; j_gene: TRBJ2-3; CDR3nt: TGTGCCAGCAATAAGGTTGCAGATACGCAGTATTTT; CDR3aa: CASNKVADTQYF
len: 15; v_gene: TRBV5-1; abundance: many; d_gene: TRBD1; j_gene: TRBJ2-2; CDR3nt: TGCGCCAGCAGCTTAGGACAGGGGATCTCCGGGGAGCTGTTTTTT; CDR3aa: CASSLGQGISGELFF
len: 15; v_gene: TRBV11-1; abundance: -; d_gene: TRBD1; j_gene: TRBJ1-1; CDR3nt: TGTGCCAGCAGCCTATGGACAGGGACCAACACTGAAGCTTTCTTT; CDR3aa: CASSLWTGTNTEAFF
len: 14; v_gene: TRBV6-2/TRBV6-3; abundance: many; d_gene: -; j_gene: TRBJ1-2; CDR3nt: TGTGCCAGCTCAAGCGCCGGACTCTACGAGGGCTACACCTTC; CDR3aa: CASSSAGLYEGYTF
len: 11; v_gene: TRBV7-2; abundance: -; d_gene: -; j_gene: TRBJ2-5; CDR3nt: TGTGCCAGCAGCTTGGACCAGACCCAGTACTTC; CDR3aa: CASSLDQTQYF
len: 13; v_gene: TRBV7-9; abundance: -; d_gene: -; j_gene: TRBJ1-1; CDR3nt: TGTGCCAGCAGCTCCGTTTCCGGCACTGAAGCTTTCTTT; CDR3aa: CASSSVSGTEAFF
len: 15; v_gene: TRBV9; abundance: -; d_gene: -; j_gene: TRBJ1-3; CDR3nt: TGTGCCAGCAGCCTCGACCCTGTCTCTGGAAACACCATATATTTT; CDR3aa: CASSLDPVSGNTIYF
len: 12; v_gene: TRBV12-3/TRBV12-4; abundance: -; d_gene: -; j_gene: TRBJ2-3; CDR3nt: TGTGCCAGCAGCTTTGGGGGGCATACGCAGTATTTT; CDR3aa: CASSFGGHTQYF
len: 14; v_gene: TRBV6-5; abundance: few; d_gene: -; j_gene: TRBJ1-2; CDR3nt: TGTGCCAGCAGTTACTCAAGGGTCGGCTATGGCTACACCTTC; CDR3aa: CASSYSRVGYGYTF
len: 16; v_gene: TRBV7-2; abundance: few; d_gene: -; j_gene: TRBJ2-3; CDR3nt: TGTGCCAGCAGCTTTTGGGGGGGCCTGGGTTCAGATACGCAGTATTTT; CDR3aa: CASSFWGGLGSDTQYF
len: 14; v_gene: TRBV4-1; abundance: few; d_gene: TRBD1; j_gene: TRBJ2-7; CDR3nt: TGCGCCAGCAGCCCCGAGGACAGGGAATACGAGCAGTACTTC; CDR3aa: CASSPEDREYEQYF
len: 15; v_gene: TRBV5-1; abundance: -; d_gene: -; j_gene: TRBJ2-6; CDR3nt: TGCGCCAGCAGCCGGGACATCTCTGGGGCCAACGTCCTGACTTTC; CDR3aa: CASSRDISGANVLTF
len: 14; v_gene: TRBV7-9; abundance: -; d_gene: -; j_gene: TRBJ1-4; CDR3nt: TGTGCCAGCAGCCCCGGGAACAGTAATGAAAAACTGTTTTTT; CDR3aa: CASSPGNSNEKLFF
len: 15; v_gene: TRBV6-2/TRBV6-3; abundance: -; d_gene: -; j_gene: TRBJ2-5; CDR3nt: TGTGCCAGCAGTCCGGACAGACCGTACCAAGAGACCCAGTACTTC; CDR3aa: CASSPDRPYQETQYF
len: 16; v_gene: TRBV3-1; abundance: few; d_gene: TRBD2; j_gene: TRBJ2-2; CDR3nt: TGTGCCAGCAGCCAAGAACTAGCGGGGGGCACCGGGGAGCTGTTTTTT; CDR3aa: CASSQELAGGTGELFF